The rows below give T cell receptor beta chains drawn from one sample of a study of blood T cell repertoires in COVID-19. Clones were read by immunoSEQ multiplex PCR, and TCRdb kept only the in-frame ones, dropping some. The sample has approximately 200,000 clones; over 80% are singletons. Material for sequencing was peripheral blood. All receptors derive from a human donor in a cohort sampled during active COVID-19. CDR3s include the opening cysteine and the closing phenylalanine or tryptophan. Fields, in order: CDR3 DNA, CDR3 protein, V gene, J gene, D gene, clone size. D genes are given only for firm matches. Not every row has a clone size; where given, it reads once, few, many or a size class.

CDR3 DNA: TGTGCCACCAGTGGGAGGACTAGCGGAATCACAGATACGCAGTATTTT; CDR3 protein: CATSGRTSGITDTQYF; V gene: TRBV24-1; J gene: TRBJ2-3; D gene: TRBD2; clone size: NA
CDR3 DNA: TGCGCCAACGGAGGACCTTGGGCGGGAGCTTTCTTT; CDR3 protein: CANGGPWAGAFF; V gene: TRBV10-1; J gene: TRBJ1-1; D gene: NA; clone size: NA
CDR3 DNA: TGTGCCAGCAGCGTAGGGAGTCGGGGAAGGGGGCAAGGAAACACCATATATTTT; CDR3 protein: CASSVGSRGRGQGNTIYF; V gene: TRBV9; J gene: TRBJ1-3; D gene: TRBD1; clone size: NA
CDR3 DNA: TGTGCCAGCACACCTCATCGGGACAGGGGCTACGAGCAGTACTTC; CDR3 protein: CASTPHRDRGYEQYF; V gene: TRBV27; J gene: TRBJ2-7; D gene: TRBD1; clone size: NA
CDR3 DNA: TGCGCCAGCAGCTTGTCGGTCATTTCCTATGGCTACACCTTC; CDR3 protein: CASSLSVISYGYTF; V gene: TRBV5-1; J gene: TRBJ1-2; D gene: NA; clone size: NA
CDR3 DNA: TGCAGTGGGAGCACTGAAGCTTTCTTT; CDR3 protein: CSGSTEAFF; V gene: TRBV20-1; J gene: TRBJ1-1; D gene: NA; clone size: once
CDR3 DNA: TGTGCCAGCAGCCAAGGTGGTGGAGGGGGCAGGACTGAAGCTTTCTTT; CDR3 protein: CASSQGGGGGRTEAFF; V gene: TRBV3-1/TRBV3-2; J gene: TRBJ1-1; D gene: TRBD1; clone size: few
CDR3 DNA: TGTGCCAGCAGCTTAAGGTCTAGCGGGGGCGGGGAGCTGTTTTTT; CDR3 protein: CASSLRSSGGGELFF; V gene: TRBV7-2; J gene: TRBJ2-2; D gene: TRBD2; clone size: once
CDR3 DNA: TGTGCCAGCAGTTACGAAGCCGAGCAGTACTTC; CDR3 protein: CASSYEAEQYF; V gene: TRBV28; J gene: TRBJ2-7; D gene: NA; clone size: NA
CDR3 DNA: TGTGCCAGCAGTCCCCGGTCAGGGGGATTGTACGACGAGCAGTACTTC; CDR3 protein: CASSPRSGGLYDEQYF; V gene: TRBV27; J gene: TRBJ2-7; D gene: TRBD1; clone size: NA
CDR3 DNA: TGTGCCAGCAGACTGGGACTAGCGGGAGGATTGGAGCAGTTCTTC; CDR3 protein: CASRLGLAGGLEQFF; V gene: TRBV6-6; J gene: TRBJ2-1; D gene: TRBD2; clone size: NA
CDR3 DNA: TGTGCCAGCCTCGGAGGGACCGGGACTAGCGGGTCCTACCGGGAGCTGTTTTTT; CDR3 protein: CASLGGTGTSGSYRELFF; V gene: TRBV19; J gene: TRBJ2-2; D gene: TRBD2; clone size: NA
CDR3 DNA: TGTGCCGCCGGAAAGGACAGGCTCTCCGGGGAGCTGTTTTTT; CDR3 protein: CAAGKDRLSGELFF; V gene: TRBV15; J gene: TRBJ2-2; D gene: TRBD1; clone size: few
CDR3 DNA: TGTGCCAGCTCACCCCTGCTGGGAGGATCCGAGCAGTACTTC; CDR3 protein: CASSPLLGGSEQYF; V gene: TRBV18; J gene: TRBJ2-7; D gene: NA; clone size: NA
CDR3 DNA: TGTGCCAGCAGCGGTACCGGGACAGGGAACAGCAATCAGCCCCAGCATTTT; CDR3 protein: CASSGTGTGNSNQPQHF; V gene: TRBV28; J gene: TRBJ1-5; D gene: TRBD1; clone size: NA
CDR3 DNA: TGTGCCAGCAGCCCCCCGGGACTAGCGGGACAGGTTGAGCAGTTCTTC; CDR3 protein: CASSPPGLAGQVEQFF; V gene: TRBV28; J gene: TRBJ2-1; D gene: TRBD2; clone size: NA
CDR3 DNA: TGTGCCAGCAGTTCCCGTGACAGGGCTACTAACTATGGCTACACCTTC; CDR3 protein: CASSSRDRATNYGYTF; V gene: TRBV5-6; J gene: TRBJ1-2; D gene: TRBD1; clone size: NA
CDR3 DNA: TGTGCCAGCAGCCCAGGGGGCGGAGAAGCTTTCTTT; CDR3 protein: CASSPGGGEAFF; V gene: TRBV27; J gene: TRBJ1-1; D gene: TRBD1; clone size: NA
CDR3 DNA: TGTGCCAGCTCACCGCGCAACCCGGTGAACACTGAAGCTTTCTTT; CDR3 protein: CASSPRNPVNTEAFF; V gene: TRBV18; J gene: TRBJ1-1; D gene: NA; clone size: NA
CDR3 DNA: TGTGCCAGCAGCCAGGGTCTAGTTGGGTTCAATGAGCAGTTCTTC; CDR3 protein: CASSQGLVGFNEQFF; V gene: TRBV3-1/TRBV3-2; J gene: TRBJ2-1; D gene: NA; clone size: NA
CDR3 DNA: TGTGCCAGTAGTATCGCGGGGGTTGCCCTCTACGAGCAGTACTTC; CDR3 protein: CASSIAGVALYEQYF; V gene: TRBV19; J gene: TRBJ2-7; D gene: TRBD2; clone size: NA
CDR3 DNA: TGTGCCAGCAGCTCCCCTCGGGGGGACGCCTACAATGAGCAGTTCTTC; CDR3 protein: CASSSPRGDAYNEQFF; V gene: TRBV3-1/TRBV3-2; J gene: TRBJ2-1; D gene: TRBD2; clone size: NA
CDR3 DNA: TGTGCCAGCAGTGACAGGGGGCGGACAGATACGCAGTATTTT; CDR3 protein: CASSDRGRTDTQYF; V gene: TRBV6-2/TRBV6-3; J gene: TRBJ2-3; D gene: TRBD1; clone size: once
CDR3 DNA: TGTGCCAGCAGCTCACCTATAGGAGCGGGGAATTCACCCCTCCACTTT; CDR3 protein: CASSSPIGAGNSPLHF; V gene: TRBV28; J gene: TRBJ1-6; D gene: NA; clone size: NA
CDR3 DNA: TGTGCCAGCAGTCCCCTCACTCTACTAAACCGATACAATGAGCAGTTCTTC; CDR3 protein: CASSPLTLLNRYNEQFF; V gene: TRBV27; J gene: TRBJ2-1; D gene: NA; clone size: NA